The 13 T cell receptor beta chains reported below all come from one sample, sequenced in a study of T cell clonality in common variable immunodeficiency. The study's findings and limits: Reportedly, TCR beta sequences from common variable immunodeficiency showed fewer deletions and N-nucleotide insertions.

Sequencing was performed with immunoSEQ multiplex PCR; in TCRdb, only in-frame clones are kept and a portion is missing. There are just over 15,000 clones in the sample, none observed a single time. These receptors lack a known antigen. The sequencing sample was made of peripheral blood mononuclear cells. These receptors all stem from a human donor with common variable immunodeficiency.

This clone was found a few times. The missing CDR3 end, 3 residues past where the read stops, is filled in from the germline J gene. The V gene is TRBV7-2, the J gene TRBJ1-1; D is unclear. This CDR3 has 13 residues. Trimming stripped 2 bases from V and 6 bases from J, with 10 bases between. Germline V gives CDR1 SGHTA, CDR2 FQGNSA. The CDR3 sequence is CASSLMGRAEAFF. The CDR3 bases that were read are TGTGCCAGCAGCTTAATGGGTCGGGCTGAA.

Note on this clone: Read coverage stops 3 residues before the CDR3 terminus; the germline J gene supplies the remainder. The rearrangement uses TRBV20-1 and TRBJ1-1; D is perhaps TRBD1 (5 bases). Germline values: CDR1 DFQATT, CDR2 SNEGSKA (reference sequence). With 1 base removed from V and 4 bases from J, the gap between germline ends came to 7 bases. This CDR3 spans 12 amino acids. The CDR3 reads CSARVQGTEAFF. The sequenced part of the CDR3 DNA is TGCAGTGCTAGAGTTCAGGGCACTGAA.

A few counts support this clone. The sequenced fragment ends 3 residues before the CDR3 boundary, so the rest is inferred from the germline J gene. V and J are TRBV19 and TRBJ2-1, with 8 bases aligning to TRBD2. After removal of 4 bases from V and 7 bases from J, the junction contained 12 bases not matched to a gene. The CDR3 sequence is 16 residues long. Germline V gene data show CDR1 as LNHDA and CDR2 as SQIVND (reference sequence). The sequenced part of the CDR3 DNA is TGTGCCAGTAGTAAGGGCGGGGGGTTAAGGGGGAATGAG. Translation gives CASSKGGGLRGNE. The complete CDR3 sequence is CASSKGGGLRGNEQFF.

This clone was observed a handful of times. The read ends 3 residues before the CDR3 terminus; that terminus is restored from the germline J gene. The gene calls are TRBV5-1 and TRBJ1-1; TRBD1 matches 7 bases. Trimming at V came to 2 bases and at J to 0 bases, leaving 4 bases not matched to a gene. Germline values: CDR1 SGHRS, CDR2 YFSETQ. This CDR3 contains 15 residues. The CDR3 here is CASSLGDRVNTEAFF. Partial CDR3 DNA: TGCGCCAGCAGCTTAGGAGACAGGGTGAACACTGAA. Drawing the rest from reference TRBV5-1 and TRBJ1-1, the complete variable domain is KAGVTQTPRYLIKTRGQQVTLSCSPISGHRSVSWYQQTPGQGLQFLFEYFSETQRNKGNFPGRFSGRQFSNSRSEMNVSTLELGDSALYLCASSLGDRVNTEAFFGQGTRLTVV.

This clone was counted ten times or more. Coverage ceases 3 residues before the CDR3 finishes, and the germline J gene fills in the end. The chain carries TRBV10-1 and TRBJ2-3, with D unclear. CDR1 and CDR2 (germline): WNHNN, SYGVQD (reference sequence). The CDR3 has 15 residues. V shed 3 bases and J shed 4 bases, with 14 bases lying between them. The covered CDR3 bases are TGCGCCAGCAGTGAAGGGCCACAATCCCCAGATACG. This gives the protein CASSEGPQSPDT. The complete CDR3 sequence is CASSEGPQSPDTQYF.

To note about this clone: Read sequence stops 3 residues before the CDR3 end, and the germline J gene provides the missing end. The V gene is TRBV2, the J gene TRBJ2-7; TRBD1 matches at 9 bases. In germline, CDR1 is SNHLY, CDR2 FYNNEI. The length of the CDR3 is 15 residues. V shed 4 bases, J shed 3 bases, and the junction held 7 bases outside the gene matches. Partial CDR3 DNA: TGTGCCAGCAGTGCGTGGGACAGGGTCGGCTACGAG. This gives the protein CASSAWDRVGYE. From start to end, the CDR3 is CASSAWDRVGYEQYF. Combining the CDR3 with reference TRBV2 and TRBJ2-7 gives the whole variable domain EPEVTQTPSHQVTQMGQEVILRCVPISNHLYFYWYRQILGQKVEFLVSFYNNEISEKSEIFDDQFSVERPDGSNFTLKIRSTKLEDSAMYFCASSAWDRVGYEQYFGPGTRLTVT.

This clone has a count of ten or more. The sequence runs out 3 residues before the end of the CDR3; the remainder is reconstructed from the germline J gene. This chain links TRBV29-1 with TRBJ2-1; 12 nucleotides match TRBD2. The CDR3 covers 16 residues. The germline V gene has CDR1 SQVTM and CDR2 ANQGSEA. With 3 bases clipped from V and 7 bases from J, the junction kept 10 bases outside the gene matches. The CDR3 DNA, read in part, is TGCAGCGTTGAGTTCTGGACTAGCGGGATGCTTAATGAG. Residues: CSVEFWTSGMLNE. In full, the CDR3 reads CSVEFWTSGMLNEQFF.

This clone was observed at least ten times. The sequenced fragment ends 3 residues before the CDR3 boundary, so the rest is inferred from the germline J gene. This chain joins TRBV18 and TRBJ2-1; a weak D match, TRBD2 (6 bases). This CDR3 is built from 15 residues. Germline V gene sequence: CDR1 KGHSH, CDR2 LQKENI. Trimming took 4 bases from V and 8 from J, leaving 18 bases between them. The DNA read from the CDR3 is TGTGCCAGCTCACGCCTAGCGTTAGTGCGCCATGAG. Translation: CASSRLALVRHE. The full CDR3 reads CASSRLALVRHEQFF.

A word on this clone: With the read ending 3 residues before the CDR3 end, the germline J gene is used to fill in that end. The chain joins TRBV6-1 to TRBJ2-1; 10 bases are a match to TRBD2. Germline V gene sequence: CDR1 MNHNS, CDR2 SASEGT. V lost 4 bases, J lost 0 bases, and 3 bases stayed unmatched. The CDR3 runs 16 residues. CDR3 loop: CASSGLAGASYNEQFF. Incomplete CDR3 DNA: TGTGCCAGCAGTGGTCTAGCGGGGGCCTCCTACAATGAG.

This clone occurred many times. Read coverage stops 3 residues before the CDR3 terminus; the germline J gene supplies the remainder. The chain carries TRBV18 and TRBJ1-5, with D maybe TRBD1 (6 bases). V dropped 2 bases and J dropped 7 bases, with 12 bases sitting between them. There are 14 residues in the CDR3. The germline CDR1 and CDR2 sequences are KGHSH and LQKENI. Partial CDR3 DNA: TGTGCCAGCTCACCAGAACAGGGCCACCAGCCC. Its protein product is CASSPEQGHQP. The complete CDR3 reads CASSPEQGHQPQHF.

This clone turned up a few times. The sequence runs out 3 residues before the end of the CDR3; the remainder is reconstructed from the germline J gene. V and J are TRBV7-2 and TRBJ1-2; no clear D. This CDR3 is built from 13 residues. Germline CDR1 SGHTA, CDR2 FQGNSA. The DNA read from the CDR3 is TGTGCCAGCAGCTTAGCTACGCAGAGGGGC. Protein: CASSLATQRG. The entire CDR3 reads CASSLATQRGYTF.

There are a few counts of this clone. The read stops 3 residues short of the end of the CDR3; the missing end is completed from the germline J gene. V usage is TRBV6-1 and J usage is TRBJ1-1, with D unresolved. The CDR3 runs to 14 residues. Trimming removed 1 base at V and 0 bases at J, with 6 bases between. In germline, CDR1 is MNHNS, CDR2 SASEGT. CDR3 region: CASSEVRMNTEAFF. The part of the CDR3 DNA that was read is TGTGCCAGCAGTGAAGTCAGGATGAACACTGAA.

On this clone itself: The read comes to an end 3 residues before the CDR3 does, leaving the germline J gene to fill in the end. V is TRBV19 and J is TRBJ2-3; 11 nucleotides line up with TRBD2. Trimming took 7 bases from V and 3 from J; bases not matched to a gene: 6. Germline V gene lookup returns CDR1 LNHDA and CDR2 SQIVND (reference sequence). The length of the CDR3 is 15 residues. The CDR3 here is CASTSLAGGTDTQYF. The sequenced part of the CDR3 DNA is TGTGCCAGTACTAGTCTAGCGGGAGGAACAGATACG.